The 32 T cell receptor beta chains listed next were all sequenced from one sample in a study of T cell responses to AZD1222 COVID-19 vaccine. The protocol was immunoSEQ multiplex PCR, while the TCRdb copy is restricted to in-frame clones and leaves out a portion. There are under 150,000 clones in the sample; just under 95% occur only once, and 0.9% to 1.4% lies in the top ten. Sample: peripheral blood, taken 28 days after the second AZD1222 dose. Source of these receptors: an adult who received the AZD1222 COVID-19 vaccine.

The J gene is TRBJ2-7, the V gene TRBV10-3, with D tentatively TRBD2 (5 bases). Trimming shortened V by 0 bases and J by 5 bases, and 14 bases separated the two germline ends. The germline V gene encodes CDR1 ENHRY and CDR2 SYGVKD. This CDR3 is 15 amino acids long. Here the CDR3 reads CAISESPGESDEQYF. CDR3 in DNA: TGTGCCATCAGTGAGTCTCCCGGGGAGTCCGACGAGCAGTACTTC.

Written as DNA, the CDR3 is TGCAGCGCCCGGGACAATGGAAACACCATATATTTT. Its protein product is CSARDNGNTIYF. The chain links TRBV29-1 to TRBJ1-3; a possible D gene is TRBD1 (6 bases). Germline loops: CDR1 SQVTM, CDR2 ANQGSEA. V was pared by 7 bases and J by 3 bases, with 10 bases between. This CDR3 region has 12 residues.

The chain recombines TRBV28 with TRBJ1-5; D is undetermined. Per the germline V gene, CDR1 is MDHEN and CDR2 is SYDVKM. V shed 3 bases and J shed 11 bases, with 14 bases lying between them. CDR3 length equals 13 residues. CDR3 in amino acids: CASSFTTPQAQHF. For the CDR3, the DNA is TGTGCCAGCAGTTTCACAACACCCCAGGCCCAGCATTTT.

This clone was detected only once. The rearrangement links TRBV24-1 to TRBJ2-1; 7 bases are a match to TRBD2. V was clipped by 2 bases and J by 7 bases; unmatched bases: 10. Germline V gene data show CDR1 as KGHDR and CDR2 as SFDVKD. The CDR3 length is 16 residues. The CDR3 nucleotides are TGTGCCACCAGTGATTGGGCCGGGGCGGGAGAGAATGAGCAGTTCTTC. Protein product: CATSDWAGAGENEQFF.

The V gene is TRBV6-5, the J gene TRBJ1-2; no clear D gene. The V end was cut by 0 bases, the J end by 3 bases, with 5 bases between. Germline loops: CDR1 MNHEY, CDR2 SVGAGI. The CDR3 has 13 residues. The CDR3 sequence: CASSYSGDYGYTF. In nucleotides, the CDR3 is TGTGCCAGCAGTTACTCTGGGGACTATGGCTACACCTTC.

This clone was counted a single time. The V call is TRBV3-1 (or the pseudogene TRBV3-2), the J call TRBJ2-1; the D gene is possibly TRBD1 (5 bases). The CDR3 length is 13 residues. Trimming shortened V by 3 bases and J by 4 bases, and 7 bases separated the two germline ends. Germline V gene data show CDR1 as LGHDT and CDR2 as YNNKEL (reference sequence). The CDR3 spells CASSQTVYNEQFF. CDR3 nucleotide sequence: TGTGCCAGCAGCCAGACAGTTTACAATGAGCAGTTCTTC.

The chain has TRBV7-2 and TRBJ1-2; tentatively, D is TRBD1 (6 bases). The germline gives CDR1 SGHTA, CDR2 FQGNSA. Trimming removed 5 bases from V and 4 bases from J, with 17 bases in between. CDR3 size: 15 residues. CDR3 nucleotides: TGTGCCAGCAGCGCGGTACCAACAGGGTCCTATGGCTACACCTTC. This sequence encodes CASSAVPTGSYGYTF.

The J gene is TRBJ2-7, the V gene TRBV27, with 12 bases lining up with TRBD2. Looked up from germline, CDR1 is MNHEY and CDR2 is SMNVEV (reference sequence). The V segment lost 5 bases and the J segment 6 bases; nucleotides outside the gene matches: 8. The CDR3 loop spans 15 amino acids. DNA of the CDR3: TGTGCCAGCAGTCCCCGGACTAGCGGGACTTCCGAGCAGTACTTC. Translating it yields CASSPRTSGTSEQYF.

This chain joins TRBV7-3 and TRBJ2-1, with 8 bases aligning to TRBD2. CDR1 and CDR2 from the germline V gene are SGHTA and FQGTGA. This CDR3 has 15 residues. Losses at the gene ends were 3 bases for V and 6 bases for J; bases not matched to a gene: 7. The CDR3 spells CASSFSGSPLNEQFF. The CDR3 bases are TGTGCCAGCAGCTTCAGCGGGAGCCCCCTCAATGAGCAGTTCTTC.

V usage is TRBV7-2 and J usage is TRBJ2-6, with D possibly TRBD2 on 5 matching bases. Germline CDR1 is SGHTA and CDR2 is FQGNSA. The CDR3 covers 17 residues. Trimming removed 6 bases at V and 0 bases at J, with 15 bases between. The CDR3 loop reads CASSHGRGFSGANVLTF. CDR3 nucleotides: TGTGCCAGCAGTCATGGACGGGGATTCTCTGGGGCCAACGTCCTGACTTTC.

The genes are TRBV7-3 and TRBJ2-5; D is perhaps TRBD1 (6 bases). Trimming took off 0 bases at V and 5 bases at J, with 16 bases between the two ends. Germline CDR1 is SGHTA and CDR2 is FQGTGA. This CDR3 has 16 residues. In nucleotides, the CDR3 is TGTGCCAGCAGCTTAACGCGTGACACAGGGCGGGAGACCCAGTACTTC. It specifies CASSLTRDTGRETQYF.

For the CDR3, the DNA is TGTGCCAGCAGCTTATTTGGACAGAATTATGGCTACACCTTC. As protein: CASSLFGQNYGYTF. The J gene is TRBJ1-2, the V gene TRBV7-9, with D perhaps TRBD1 (6 bases). Trimming removed 2 bases from V and 5 bases from J, with 12 bases in between. This CDR3 contains 14 residues. Germline CDR1 reads SEHNR; CDR2 reads FQNEAQ (reference sequence).

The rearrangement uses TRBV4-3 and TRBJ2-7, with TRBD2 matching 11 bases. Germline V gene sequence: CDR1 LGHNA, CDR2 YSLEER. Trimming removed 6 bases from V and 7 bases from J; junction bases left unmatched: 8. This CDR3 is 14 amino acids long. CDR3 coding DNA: TGCGCCAGCAGGCAAACTAGCGGGAGAGGGGAGCAGTACTTC. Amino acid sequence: CASRQTSGRGEQYF.

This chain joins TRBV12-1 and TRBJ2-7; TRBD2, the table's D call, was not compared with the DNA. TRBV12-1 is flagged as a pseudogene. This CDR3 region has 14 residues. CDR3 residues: CASSLGRYHYEQYF. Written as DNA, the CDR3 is TGTGCCAGCAGCTTGGGGAGATACCACTACGAGCAGTACTTC.

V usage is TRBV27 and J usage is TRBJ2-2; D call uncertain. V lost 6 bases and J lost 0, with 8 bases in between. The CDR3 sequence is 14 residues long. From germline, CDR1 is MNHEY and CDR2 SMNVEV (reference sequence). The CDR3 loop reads CASSPTANTGELFF. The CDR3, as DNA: TGTGCCAGCAGCCCCACCGCGAACACCGGGGAGCTGTTTTTT.

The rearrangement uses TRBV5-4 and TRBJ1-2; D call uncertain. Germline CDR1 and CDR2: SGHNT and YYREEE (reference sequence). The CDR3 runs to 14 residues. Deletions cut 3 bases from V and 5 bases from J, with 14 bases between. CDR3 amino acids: CASSSGERLYGYTF. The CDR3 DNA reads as TGTGCCAGCAGCTCCGGAGAACGTCTTTATGGCTACACCTTC.

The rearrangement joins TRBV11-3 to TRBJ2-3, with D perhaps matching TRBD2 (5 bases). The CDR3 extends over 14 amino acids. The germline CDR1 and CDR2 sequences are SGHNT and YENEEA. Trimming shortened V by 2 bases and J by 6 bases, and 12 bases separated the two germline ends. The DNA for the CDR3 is TGTGCCAGCAGCTTACAAAAACGAGGGGATACGCAGTATTTT. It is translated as CASSLQKRGDTQYF.

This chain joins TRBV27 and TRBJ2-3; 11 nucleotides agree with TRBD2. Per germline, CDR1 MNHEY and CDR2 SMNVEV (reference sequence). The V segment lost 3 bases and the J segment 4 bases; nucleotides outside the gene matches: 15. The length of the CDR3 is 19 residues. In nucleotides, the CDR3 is TGTGCCAGCAGTTTGTGGCCCCCCGTAGCGGGAGGGCGCCCAGATACGCAGTATTTT. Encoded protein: CASSLWPPVAGGRPDTQYF.

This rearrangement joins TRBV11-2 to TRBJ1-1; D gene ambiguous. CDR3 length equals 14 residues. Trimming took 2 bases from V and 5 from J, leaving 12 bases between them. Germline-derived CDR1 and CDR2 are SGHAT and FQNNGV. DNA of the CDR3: TGTGCCAGCAGCTTATCCAGGAAAGGGACTGAAGCTTTCTTT. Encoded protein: CASSLSRKGTEAFF.

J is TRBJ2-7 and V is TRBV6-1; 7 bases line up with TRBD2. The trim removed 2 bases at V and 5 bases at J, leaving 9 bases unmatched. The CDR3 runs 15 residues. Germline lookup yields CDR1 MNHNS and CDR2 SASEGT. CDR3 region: CASSEHSGSGNEQYF. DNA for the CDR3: TGTGCCAGCAGTGAACATAGCGGGTCGGGGAACGAGCAGTACTTC.

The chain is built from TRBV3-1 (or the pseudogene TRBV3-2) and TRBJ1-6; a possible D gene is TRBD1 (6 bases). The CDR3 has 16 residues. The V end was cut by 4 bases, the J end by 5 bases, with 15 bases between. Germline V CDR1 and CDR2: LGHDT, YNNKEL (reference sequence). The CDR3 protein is CASSPPGGANNSPLHF. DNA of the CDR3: TGTGCCAGCAGCCCCCCTGGGGGGGCCAATAATTCACCCCTCCACTTT.

CDR3 bases: TGTGCCAGTACCCCTTTACACGGACCCGGGGAGCTGTTTTTT. This gives the protein CASTPLHGPGELFF. The rearrangement uses TRBV19 and TRBJ2-2, with D unclear. The germline V gene encodes CDR1 LNHDA and CDR2 SQIVND (reference sequence). Trimming shortened V by 7 bases and J by 6 bases, and 15 bases separated the two germline ends. The CDR3 sequence is 14 residues long. Full variable domain (remainder filled in from reference TRBV19 and TRBJ2-2): DGGITQSPKYLFRKEGQNVTLSCEQNLNHDAMYWYRQDPGQGLRLIYYSQIVNDFQKGDIAEGYSVSREKKESFPLTVTSAQKNPTAFYLCASTPLHGPGELFFGEGSRLTVL.

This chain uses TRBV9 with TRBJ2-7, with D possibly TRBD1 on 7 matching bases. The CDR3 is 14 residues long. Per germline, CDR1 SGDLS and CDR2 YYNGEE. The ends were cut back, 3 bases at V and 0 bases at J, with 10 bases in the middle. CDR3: CASSGRDSSYEQYF. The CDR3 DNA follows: TGTGCCAGCAGCGGGCGGGACAGCTCCTACGAGCAGTACTTC. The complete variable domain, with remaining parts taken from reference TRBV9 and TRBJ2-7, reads DSGVTQTPKHLITATGQRVTLRCSPRSGDLSVYWYQQSLDQGLQFLIQYYNGEERAKGNILERFSAQQFPDLHSELNLSSLELGDSALYFCASSGRDSSYEQYFGPGTRLTVT.

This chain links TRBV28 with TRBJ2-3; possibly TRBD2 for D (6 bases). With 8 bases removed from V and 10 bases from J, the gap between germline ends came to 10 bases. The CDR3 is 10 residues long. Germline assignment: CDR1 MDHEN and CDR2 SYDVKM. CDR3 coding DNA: TGTGCCAGCGCCGCGGGATCGCAGTATTTT. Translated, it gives CASAAGSQYF.

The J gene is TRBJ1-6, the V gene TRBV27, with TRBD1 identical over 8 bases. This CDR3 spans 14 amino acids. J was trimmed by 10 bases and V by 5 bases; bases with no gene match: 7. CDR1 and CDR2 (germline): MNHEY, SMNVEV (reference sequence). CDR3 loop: CASSHDRGESPLHF. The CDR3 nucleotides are TGTGCCAGCAGTCACGACAGGGGTGAATCACCCCTCCACTTT.

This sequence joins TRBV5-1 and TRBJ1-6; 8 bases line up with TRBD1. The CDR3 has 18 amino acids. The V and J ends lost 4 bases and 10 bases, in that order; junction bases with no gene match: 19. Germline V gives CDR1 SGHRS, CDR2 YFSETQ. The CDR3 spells CASSEMGQAPESRSPLHF. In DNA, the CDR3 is TGCGCCAGCAGCGAGATGGGACAGGCCCCTGAAAGTAGATCACCCCTCCACTTT.

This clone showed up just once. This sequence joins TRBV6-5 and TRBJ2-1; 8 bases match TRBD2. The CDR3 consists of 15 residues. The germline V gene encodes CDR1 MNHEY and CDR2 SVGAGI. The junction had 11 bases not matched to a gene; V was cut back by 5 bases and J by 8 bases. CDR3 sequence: CASSPPGLVSDEQFF. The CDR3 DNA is TGTGCCAGCAGTCCGCCGGGACTAGTATCTGATGAGCAGTTCTTC.

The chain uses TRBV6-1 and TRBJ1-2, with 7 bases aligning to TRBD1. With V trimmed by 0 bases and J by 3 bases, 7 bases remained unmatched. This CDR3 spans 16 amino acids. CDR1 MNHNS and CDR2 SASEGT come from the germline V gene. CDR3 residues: CASSEALGQKYYGYTF. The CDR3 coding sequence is TGTGCCAGCAGTGAAGCGTTGGGACAGAAGTACTATGGCTACACCTTC.

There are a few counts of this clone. The CDR3 protein is CASRRQGPLEQYF. The DNA of the CDR3 is TGTGCCAGCAGAAGACAGGGACCTCTGGAGCAGTACTTC. The chain couples TRBV28 to TRBJ2-7, with 7 bases matching TRBD1. The CDR3 has 13 residues. Germline V gene lookup returns CDR1 MDHEN and CDR2 SYDVKM. The J segment lost 7 bases and the V segment lost 6 bases, leaving 9 bases of the junction unmatched.

CDR3 loop: CASSKEPPRDRGNTEAFF. For the CDR3, the DNA is TGTGCCAGCAGCAAAGAGCCCCCCAGGGACAGGGGGAACACTGAAGCTTTCTTT. The chain is built from TRBV21-1 and TRBJ1-1; the D call of TRBD1 is as the table states it, not checked on the DNA. TRBV21-1 constitutes a pseudogene. The CDR3 has 18 residues.

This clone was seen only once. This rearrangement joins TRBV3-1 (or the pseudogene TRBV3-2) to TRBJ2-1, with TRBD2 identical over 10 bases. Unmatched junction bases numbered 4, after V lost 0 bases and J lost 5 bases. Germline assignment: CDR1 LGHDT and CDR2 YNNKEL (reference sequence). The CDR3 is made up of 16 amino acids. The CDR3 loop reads CASSQDRSGRDNEQFF. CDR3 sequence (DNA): TGTGCCAGCAGCCAAGATAGAAGCGGGAGGGACAATGAGCAGTTCTTC.

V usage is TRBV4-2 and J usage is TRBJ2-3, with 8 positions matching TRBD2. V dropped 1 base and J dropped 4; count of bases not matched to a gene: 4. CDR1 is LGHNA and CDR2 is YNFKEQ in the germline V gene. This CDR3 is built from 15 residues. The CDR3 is CASSQAGGRADTQYF. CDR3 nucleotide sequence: TGTGCCAGCAGCCAAGCGGGAGGGAGAGCAGATACGCAGTATTTT.